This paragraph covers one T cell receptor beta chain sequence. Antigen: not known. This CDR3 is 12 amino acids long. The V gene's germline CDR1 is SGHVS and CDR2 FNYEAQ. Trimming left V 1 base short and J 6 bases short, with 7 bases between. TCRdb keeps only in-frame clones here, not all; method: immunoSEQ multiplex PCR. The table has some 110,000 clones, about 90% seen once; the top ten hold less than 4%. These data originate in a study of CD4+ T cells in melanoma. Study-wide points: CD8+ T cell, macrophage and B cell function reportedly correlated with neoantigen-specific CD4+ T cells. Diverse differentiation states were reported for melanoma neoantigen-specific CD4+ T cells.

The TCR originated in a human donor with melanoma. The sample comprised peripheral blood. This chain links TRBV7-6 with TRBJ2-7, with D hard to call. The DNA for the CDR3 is TGTGCCAGCAGCTTAGGGGCAGCCGAGCAGTACTTC. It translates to CASSLGAAEQYF.